These T cell receptor gamma chains were read from a single sample in a study of intestinal T cells in coeliac disease. TCRdb redid the clone calls on the multiplex PCR reads with CATT. The sample contains fewer than 750 gamma-chain clones, 50% to 60% of which appear only once. Material for sequencing was a duodenal biopsy. The receptors were sampled from a human donor who served as a control with a normal duodenal biopsy, not a healthy volunteer. The CDR3 runs from the conserved cysteine through the conserved F or W. Fields, in order: V gene, J gene, CDR3 protein.

TRGV5	TRGJ1/TRGJ2	CATWDRPPFIYKKLF
TRGV3	TRGJ1/TRGJ2	CATWDLFYYKKLF
TRGV4	TRGJ1/TRGJ2	CAPGKDYKKLF
TRGV2	TRGJP2	CATWGRAGGIGIKTF
TRGV5	TRGJ1/TRGJ2	CATWTGHFFFYYKKLF
TRGV2	TRGJP2	CAPGTGGSIWSSDWIKTF
TRGV2	TRGJ1/TRGJ2	CATWDGAYKKLF
TRGV2	TRGJ1/TRGJ2	CALPGTGEIIKKLF
TRGV4	TRGJ1/TRGJ2	CATWEDQYYKKLF
TRGV9	TRGJ1/TRGJ2	CALWEVYYKKLF
TRGV4	TRGJ1/TRGJ2	CATWDEPKKLF
TRGV4	TRGJ1/TRGJ2	CATWDPHKKLF
TRGV2	TRGJ1/TRGJ2	CATWDGLYMKKLF
TRGV10	TRGJP1	CAAVGSTAGWFKIF
TRGV2	TRGJP2	CATWDGEGVIWSSDWIKTF
TRGV9	TRGJ1/TRGJ2	CACGRCGRYYKKLF
TRGV10	TRGJ1/TRGJ2	CAAWDYFPDYYKKLF
TRGV2	TRGJ1/TRGJ2	CATWDGRGYYKKLF
TRGV10	TRGJ1/TRGJ2	CAAWDLFIIKKLF
TRGV11	TRGJ1/TRGJ2	CAWLDPHKKLF
TRGV5	TRGJ1/TRGJ2	CATWDRRPPLKKKLF
TRGV5	TRGJP1	CATWTGGGWFKIF
TRGV4	TRGJ1/TRGJ2	CATWGYKKLF
TRGV9	TRGJ1/TRGJ2	CALWEVRVFYYKKLF
TRGV4	TRGJ1/TRGJ2	CATWDILIANYYKKLF
TRGV2	TRGJP2	CAHLGRGGSIWSSDWIKTF
TRGV10	TRGJ1/TRGJ2	CAALGFGDKKLF
TRGV4	TRGJ1/TRGJ2	CATWEGEGKGKKLF
TRGV8	TRGJ1/TRGJ2	CATWGRGDKKLF
TRGV5	TRGJ1/TRGJ2	CATWDSVPYYKKLF
TRGV4	TRGJ1/TRGJ2	CATSGWAGYKKLF
TRGV2	TRGJ1/TRGJ2	CADLGRAHWKKLF
TRGV11	TRGJP1	CACRISLYTTGWFKIF
TRGV10	TRGJP1	CAAWVGDGDGWFKIF
TRGV4	TRGJ1/TRGJ2	CTLYYYKKLF
TRGV8	TRGJ1/TRGJ2	CATPWKKLF
TRGV10	TRGJ1/TRGJ2	CAAWDYDLIKKLF
TRGV10	TRGJ1/TRGJ2	CAAWDYTGDYKKLF
TRGV11	TRGJP1	CACWIRHHHLVWFKIF
TRGV4	TRGJP2	CATWDGGGYSSDWIKTF
TRGV3	TRGJ1/TRGJ2	CAPGTFYYKKLF
TRGV2	TRGJ1/TRGJ2	CATWDGPYMKKLF
TRGV3	TRGJ1/TRGJ2	CATWTGEKLF
TRGV2	TRGJ1/TRGJ2	CAPGTGGGYKKLF
TRGV5	TRGJ1/TRGJ2	CATLGQASFYYKKLF
TRGV4	TRGJ1/TRGJ2	CATWDVSDKKLF
TRGV5	TRGJ1/TRGJ2	CATWDRPFFFFLYKKLF
TRGV2	TRGJP2	CATWGRGGSIWSSDWIKTF
TRGV10	TRGJP1	CAAWDSSGWFKIF
TRGV8	TRGJP2	CATWIGLEGSDWIKTF
TRGV2	TRGJP2	CATWEGGSSWIKTF
TRGV10	TRGJ1/TRGJ2	CAASTYYKKLF
TRGV10	TRGJ1/TRGJ2	CAAWDYKKLF
TRGV11	TRGJ1/TRGJ2	CACWIRHEKLF